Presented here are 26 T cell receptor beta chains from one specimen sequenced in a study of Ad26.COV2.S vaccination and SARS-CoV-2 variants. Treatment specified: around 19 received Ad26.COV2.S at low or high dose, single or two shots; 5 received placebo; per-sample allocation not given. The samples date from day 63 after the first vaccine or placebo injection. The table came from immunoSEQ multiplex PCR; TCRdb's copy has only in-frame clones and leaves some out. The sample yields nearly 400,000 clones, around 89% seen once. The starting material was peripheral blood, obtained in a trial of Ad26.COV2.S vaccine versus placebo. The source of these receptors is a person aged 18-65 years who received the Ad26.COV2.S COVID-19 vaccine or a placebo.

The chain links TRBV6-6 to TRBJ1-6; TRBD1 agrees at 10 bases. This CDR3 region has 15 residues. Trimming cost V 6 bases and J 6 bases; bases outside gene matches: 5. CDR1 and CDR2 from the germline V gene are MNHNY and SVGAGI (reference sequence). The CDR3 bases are TGTGCCAGCAGCGCGGGACAGGGGAGTAATTCACCCCTCCACTTT. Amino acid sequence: CASSAGQGSNSPLHF.

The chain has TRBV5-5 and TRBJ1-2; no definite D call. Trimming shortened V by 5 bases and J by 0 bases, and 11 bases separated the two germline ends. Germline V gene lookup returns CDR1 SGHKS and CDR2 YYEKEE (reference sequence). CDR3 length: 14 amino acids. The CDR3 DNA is TGTGCCAGCAGTAACCTACCTACTAACTATGGCTACACCTTC. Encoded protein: CASSNLPTNYGYTF.

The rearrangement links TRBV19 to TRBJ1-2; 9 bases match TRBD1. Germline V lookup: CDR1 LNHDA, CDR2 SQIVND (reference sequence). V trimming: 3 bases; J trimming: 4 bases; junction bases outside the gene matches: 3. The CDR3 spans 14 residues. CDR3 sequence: CASSIPTGGYGYTF. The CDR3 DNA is TGTGCCAGTAGTATCCCGACAGGGGGCTATGGCTACACCTTC.

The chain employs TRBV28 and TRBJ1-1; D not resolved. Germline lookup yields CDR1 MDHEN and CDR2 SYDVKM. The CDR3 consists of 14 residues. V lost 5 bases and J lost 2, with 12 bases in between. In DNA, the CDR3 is TGTGCCAGCAGTCCACGACGAGAAAACACTGAAGCTTTCTTT. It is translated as CASSPRRENTEAFF.

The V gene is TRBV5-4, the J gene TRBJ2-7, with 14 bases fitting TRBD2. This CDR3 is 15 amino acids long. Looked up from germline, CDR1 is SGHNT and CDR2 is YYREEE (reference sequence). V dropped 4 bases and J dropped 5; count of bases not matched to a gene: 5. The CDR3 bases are TGTGCCAGCAGCACCGGGACTAGCGGGAGAAACGAGCAGTACTTC. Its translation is CASSTGTSGRNEQYF.

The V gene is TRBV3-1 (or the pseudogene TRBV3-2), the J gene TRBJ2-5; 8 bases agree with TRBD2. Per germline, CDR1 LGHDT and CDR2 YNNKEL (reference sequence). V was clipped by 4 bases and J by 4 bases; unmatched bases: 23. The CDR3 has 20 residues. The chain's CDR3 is CASSLLRWAREGHHRETQYF. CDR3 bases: TGTGCCAGCAGCCTCCTAAGATGGGCCCGGGAGGGCCATCATCGAGAGACCCAGTACTTC.

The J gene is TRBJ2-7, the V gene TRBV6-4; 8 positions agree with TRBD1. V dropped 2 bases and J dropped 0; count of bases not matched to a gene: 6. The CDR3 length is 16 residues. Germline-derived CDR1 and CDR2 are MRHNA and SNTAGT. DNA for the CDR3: TGTGCCAGCAGTGACAATGGGACAGGAACCTCCTACGAGCAGTACTTC. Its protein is CASSDNGTGTSYEQYF.

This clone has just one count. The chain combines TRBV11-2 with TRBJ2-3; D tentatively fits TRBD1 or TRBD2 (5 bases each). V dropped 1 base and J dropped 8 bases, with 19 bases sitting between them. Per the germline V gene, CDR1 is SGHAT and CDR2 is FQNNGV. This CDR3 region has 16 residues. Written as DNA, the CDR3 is TGTGCCAGCAGCTTAGTTCCCTATGACGGTGGGGGTACGCAGTATTTT. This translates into CASSLVPYDGGGTQYF. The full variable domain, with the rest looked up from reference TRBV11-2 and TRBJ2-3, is EAGVAQSPRYKIIEKRQSVAFWCNPISGHATLYWYQQILGQGPKLLIQFQNNGVVDDSQLPKDRFSAERLKGVDSTLKIQPAKLEDSAVYLCASSLVPYDGGGTQYFGPGTRLTVL.

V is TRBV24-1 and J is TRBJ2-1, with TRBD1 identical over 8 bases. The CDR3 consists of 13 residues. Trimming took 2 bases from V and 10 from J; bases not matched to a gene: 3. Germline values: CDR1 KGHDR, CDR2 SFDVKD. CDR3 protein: CATSDSDRDEQFF. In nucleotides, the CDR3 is TGTGCCACCAGTGATTCGGACAGGGACGAGCAGTTCTTC.

For the CDR3, the DNA is TGCAGCGTTTGGGCAGCCAAAGAGACCCAGTACTTC. As protein: CSVWAAKETQYF. This rearrangement joins TRBV29-1 to TRBJ2-5; no clear D. The ends were cut back, 5 bases at V and 3 bases at J, with 10 bases in the middle. This CDR3 contains 12 residues. Per the germline V gene, CDR1 is SQVTM and CDR2 is ANQGSEA. The variable domain in full, completed from reference TRBV29-1 and TRBJ2-5, reads SAVISQKPSRDICQRGTSLTIQCQVDSQVTMMFWYRQQPGQSLTLIATANQGSEATYESGFVIDKFPISRPNLTFSTLTVSNMSPEDSSIYLCSVWAAKETQYFGPGTRLLVL.

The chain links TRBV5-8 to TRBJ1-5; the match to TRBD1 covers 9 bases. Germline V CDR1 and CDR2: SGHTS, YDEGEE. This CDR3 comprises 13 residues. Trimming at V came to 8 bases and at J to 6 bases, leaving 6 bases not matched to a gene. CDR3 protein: CASHGTGLQPQHF. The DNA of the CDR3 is TGTGCCAGTCACGGGACAGGGCTTCAGCCCCAGCATTTT.

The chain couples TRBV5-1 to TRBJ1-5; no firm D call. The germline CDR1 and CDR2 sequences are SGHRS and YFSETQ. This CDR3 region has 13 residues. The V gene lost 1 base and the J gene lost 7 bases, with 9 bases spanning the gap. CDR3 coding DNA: TGCGCCAGCAGCTTGCTCCGTGGGCAGCCCCAGCATTTT. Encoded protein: CASSLLRGQPQHF.

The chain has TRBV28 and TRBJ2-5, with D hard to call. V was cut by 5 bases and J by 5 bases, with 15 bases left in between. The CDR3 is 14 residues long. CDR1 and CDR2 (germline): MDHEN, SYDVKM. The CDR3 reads CASSPQAARETQYF. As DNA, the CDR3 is TGTGCCAGCAGTCCACAAGCAGCTCGGGAGACCCAGTACTTC.

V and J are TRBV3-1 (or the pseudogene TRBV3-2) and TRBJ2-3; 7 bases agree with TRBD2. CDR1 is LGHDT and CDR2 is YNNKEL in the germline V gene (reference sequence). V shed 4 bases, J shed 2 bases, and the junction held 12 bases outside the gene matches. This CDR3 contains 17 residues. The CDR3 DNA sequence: TGTGCCAGCAGCCCAGGAAGCGGGACGGTAACCACAGATACGCAGTATTTT. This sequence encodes CASSPGSGTVTTDTQYF.

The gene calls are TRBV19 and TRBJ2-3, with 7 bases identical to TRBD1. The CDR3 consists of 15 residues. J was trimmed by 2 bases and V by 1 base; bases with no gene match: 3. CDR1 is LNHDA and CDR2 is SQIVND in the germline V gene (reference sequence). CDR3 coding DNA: TGTGCCAGTAGTATAGTTGGACAGGACACAGATACGCAGTATTTT. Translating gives CASSIVGQDTDTQYF.

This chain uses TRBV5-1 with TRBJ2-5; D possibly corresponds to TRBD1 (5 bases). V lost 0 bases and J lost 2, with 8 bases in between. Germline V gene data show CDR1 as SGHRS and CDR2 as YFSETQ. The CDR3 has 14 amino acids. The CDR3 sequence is CASSLVTEQETQYF. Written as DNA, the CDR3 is TGCGCCAGCAGCTTGGTGACAGAACAAGAGACCCAGTACTTC.

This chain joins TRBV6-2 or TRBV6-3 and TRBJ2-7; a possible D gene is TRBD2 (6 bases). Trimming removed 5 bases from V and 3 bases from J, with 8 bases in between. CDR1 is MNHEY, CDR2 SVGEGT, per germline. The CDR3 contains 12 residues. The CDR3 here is CASSPGGYEQYF. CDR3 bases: TGTGCCAGCAGTCCCGGGGGCTACGAGCAGTACTTC.

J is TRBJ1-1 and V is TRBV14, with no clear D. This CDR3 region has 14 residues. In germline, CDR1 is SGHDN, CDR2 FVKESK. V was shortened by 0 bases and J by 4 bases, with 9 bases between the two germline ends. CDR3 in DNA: TGTGCCAGCAGCCAAGATATGGGGAGCACTGAAGCTTTCTTT. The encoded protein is CASSQDMGSTEAFF. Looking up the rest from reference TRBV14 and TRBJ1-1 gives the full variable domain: EAGVTQFPSHSVIEKGQTVTLRCDPISGHDNLYWYRRVMGKEIKFLLHFVKESKQDESGMPNNRFLAERTGGTYSTLKVQPAELEDSGVYFCASSQDMGSTEAFFGQGTRLTVV.

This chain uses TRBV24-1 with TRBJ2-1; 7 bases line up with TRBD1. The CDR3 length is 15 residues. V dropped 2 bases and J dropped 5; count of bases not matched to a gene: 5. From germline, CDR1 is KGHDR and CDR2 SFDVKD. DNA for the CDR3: TGTGCCACCAGTGATTACGTGACAGGGAACAATGAGCAGTTCTTC. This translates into CATSDYVTGNNEQFF.

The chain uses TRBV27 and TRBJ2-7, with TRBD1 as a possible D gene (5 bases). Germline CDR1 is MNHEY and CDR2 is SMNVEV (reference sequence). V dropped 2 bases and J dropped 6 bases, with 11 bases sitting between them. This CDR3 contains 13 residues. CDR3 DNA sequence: TGTGCCAGCAGTTTAAGTAGGACACTCGAGCAGTACTTC. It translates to CASSLSRTLEQYF.

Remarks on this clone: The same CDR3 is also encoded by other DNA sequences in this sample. The CDR3 nucleotides read TGTGCCAGCTCGCGACAGGGGTCTGGAAACACCATATATTTT. This gives the protein CASSRQGSGNTIYF. This chain links TRBV18 with TRBJ1-3, with 8 bases identical to TRBD1. The trim removed 6 bases at V and 1 base at J, leaving 2 bases unmatched. The CDR3 extends over 14 amino acids. Looked up from germline, CDR1 is KGHSH and CDR2 is LQKENI.

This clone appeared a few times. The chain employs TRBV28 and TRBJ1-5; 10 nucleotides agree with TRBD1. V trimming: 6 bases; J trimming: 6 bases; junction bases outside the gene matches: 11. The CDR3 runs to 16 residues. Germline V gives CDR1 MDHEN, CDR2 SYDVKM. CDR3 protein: CASSGSPGQGRQPQHF. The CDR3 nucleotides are TGTGCCAGCAGCGGCTCCCCGGGACAGGGGCGTCAGCCCCAGCATTTT.

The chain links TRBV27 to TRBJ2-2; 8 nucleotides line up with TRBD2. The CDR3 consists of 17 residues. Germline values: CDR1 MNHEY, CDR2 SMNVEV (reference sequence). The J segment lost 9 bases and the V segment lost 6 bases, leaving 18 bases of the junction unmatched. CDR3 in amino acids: CASSQHQGLGSSRELFF. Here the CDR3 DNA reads TGTGCCAGCAGCCAGCACCAGGGACTAGGGTCTAGCCGGGAGCTGTTTTTT.

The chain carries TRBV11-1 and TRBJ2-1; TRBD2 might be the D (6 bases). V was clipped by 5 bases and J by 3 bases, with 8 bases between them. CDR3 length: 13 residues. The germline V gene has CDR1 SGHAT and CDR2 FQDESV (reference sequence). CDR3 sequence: CASSQGLYNEQFF. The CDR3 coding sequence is TGTGCCAGCAGCCAGGGACTCTACAATGAGCAGTTCTTC.

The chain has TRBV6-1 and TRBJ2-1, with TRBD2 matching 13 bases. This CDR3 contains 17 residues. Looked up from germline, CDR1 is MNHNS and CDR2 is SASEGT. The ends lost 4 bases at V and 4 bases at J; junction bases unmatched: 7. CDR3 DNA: TGTGCCAGCAGTGCACTAGCGGGAGGGCCTGGGTACAATGAGCAGTTCTTC. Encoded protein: CASSALAGGPGYNEQFF.

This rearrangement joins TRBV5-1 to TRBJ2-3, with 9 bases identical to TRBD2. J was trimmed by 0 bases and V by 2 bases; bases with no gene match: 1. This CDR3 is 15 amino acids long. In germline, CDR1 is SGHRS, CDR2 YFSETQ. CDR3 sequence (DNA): TGCGCCAGCAGCTTCGCGGGAGGGAGCACAGATACGCAGTATTTT. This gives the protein CASSFAGGSTDTQYF.